These 5 T cell receptor beta chains came from one sample sequenced in a study of blood T cell repertoires in COVID-19. The protocol was immunoSEQ multiplex PCR, while the TCRdb copy is restricted to in-frame clones and leaves out a portion. The table includes tens of thousands of clones, 90% detected once. Sequenced sample: peripheral blood. The receptors shown here come from a young man with COVID-19, enrolled during active disease.

The chain couples TRBV28 to TRBJ2-3, with 9 bases lining up with TRBD2. The trim removed 2 bases at V and 4 bases at J, leaving 4 bases unmatched. The CDR3 extends over 15 amino acids. Germline CDR1 reads MDHEN; CDR2 reads SYDVKM. For the CDR3, the DNA is TGTGCCAGCAGTTTACCGACTAGCGGCGCAGATACGCAGTATTTT. Residues: CASSLPTSGADTQYF. The full variable domain, with the rest looked up from reference TRBV28 and TRBJ2-3, is DVKVTQSSRYLVKRTGEKVFLECVQDMDHENMFWYRQDPGLGLRLIYFSYDVKMKEKGDIPEGYSVSREKKERFSLILESASTNQTSMYLCASSLPTSGADTQYFGPGTRLTVL.

The chain links TRBV5-6 to TRBJ2-1; D gene uncertain. Trimming removed 4 bases at V and 1 base at J, with 3 bases between. Germline CDR1 SGHDT, CDR2 YYEEEE. This CDR3 contains 12 residues. DNA for the CDR3: TGTGCCAGCAGCCGTTCCTACAATGAGCAGTTCTTC. Translation gives CASSRSYNEQFF. Filled out from reference TRBV5-6 and TRBJ2-1, the complete variable domain reads DAGVTQSPTHLIKTRGQQVTLRCSPKSGHDTVSWYQQALGQGPQFIFQYYEEEERQRGNFPDRFSGHQFPNYSSELNVNALLLGDSALYLCASSRSYNEQFFGPGTRLTVL.

Only one count was recorded for this clone. The chain links TRBV6-5 to TRBJ1-2; 9 bases match TRBD1. In germline, CDR1 is MNHEY, CDR2 SVGAGI. The CDR3 totals 14 residues. The trim removed 0 bases at V and 8 bases at J, leaving 4 bases unmatched. CDR3 nucleotide sequence: TGTGCCAGCAGTTACTCGTGGACAGGGGAAGGCTACACCTTC. It encodes CASSYSWTGEGYTF.

V and J are TRBV28 and TRBJ2-5, with D possibly matching TRBD2 (5 bases). V shed 2 bases and J shed 4 bases, with 20 bases lying between them. Germline CDR1 and CDR2: MDHEN and SYDVKM. The CDR3 is 17 amino acids. As DNA, the CDR3 is TGTGCCAGCAGTTTACTCGAGGGCCCAGAGGCCCCAGAGACCCAGTACTTC. Protein product: CASSLLEGPEAPETQYF.

The chain recombines TRBV29-1 with TRBJ1-1; the D is unclear. Per germline, CDR1 SQVTM and CDR2 ANQGSEA. This CDR3 comprises 12 residues. Trimming shortened V by 5 bases and J by 0 bases, and 7 bases separated the two germline ends. The CDR3 loop is CSVKVMNTEAFF. The CDR3 DNA sequence: TGCAGCGTTAAAGTCATGAACACTGAAGCTTTCTTT.